This T cell receptor beta chain derives from a study of cytomegalovirus exposure and HLA in healthy donors. Overall study results and limits: Later analysis identified several of the most significant clusters that appeared linked to common viral pathogens. Within an earlier analysis, most TCR beta V segments proved productive either about 87% or about 30% of the time. The authors confirmed in vitro that three CMV-associated chains were specific for CMV antigens. A list of roughly 180 TCR beta chains associated with cytomegalovirus was given.

A word on this clone: Its antigen remains unidentified.

The germline CDR1 and CDR2 sequences are MNHEY and SVGAGI. This CDR3 contains 13 residues. In the PCR, 60 Vbeta and 13 Jbeta primers were used. The method was immunoSEQ multiplex PCR; TCRdb's version includes in-frame clones alone and lacks a portion of them. The table has about 140,000 clones, around three quarters seen once; the top ten hold almost 7%. The material sequenced was PBMCs. This rearrangement joins TRBV6-5 to TRBJ2-5, with a tentative D call TRBD1 (6 bases). The J call may be mistaken, given a closer DNA end match to TRBJ2-7. The TCR originated in a man aged 40-49 years in good health and CMV-seropositive. The CDR3 nucleotides read TGTGCCAGCAGTCCCGGACAGTCGTACGAGCAGTACTTC. Translated: CASSPGQSYEQYF.